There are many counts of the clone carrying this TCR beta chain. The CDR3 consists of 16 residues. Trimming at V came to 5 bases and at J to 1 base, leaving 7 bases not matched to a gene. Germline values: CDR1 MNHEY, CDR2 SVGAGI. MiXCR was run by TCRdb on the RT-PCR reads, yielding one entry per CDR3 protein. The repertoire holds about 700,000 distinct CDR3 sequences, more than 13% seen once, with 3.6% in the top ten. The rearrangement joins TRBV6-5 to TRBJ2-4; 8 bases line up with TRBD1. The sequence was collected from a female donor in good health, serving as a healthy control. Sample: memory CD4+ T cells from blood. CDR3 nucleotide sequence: TGTGCCAGCAGTAAGGACAGGGCTGGTGCCAAAAACATTCAGTACTTC. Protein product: CASSKDRAGAKNIQYF.